Listed here are 14 T cell receptor beta chains from one sample, sequenced in a study of blood T cell repertoires in COVID-19. The protocol was immunoSEQ multiplex PCR, while the TCRdb copy is restricted to in-frame clones and leaves out a portion. The table has 300,000 to 450,000 clones, over 75% seen once. Sequenced material: PBMCs or T cells enriched from blood (not recorded which). Receptors were obtained from a man aged 30 to 39 who had recovered from COVID-19.

The V and J genes are TRBV28 and TRBJ1-2, with 8 bases aligning to TRBD1. Germline CDR1 and CDR2: MDHEN and SYDVKM. The CDR3 has 14 amino acids. With 6 bases clipped from V and 4 bases from J, the junction kept 7 bases outside the gene matches. The CDR3 region has the DNA TGTGCCAGCAGAGATCCAGGGGGCCCCTATGGCTACACCTTC. The encoded protein is CASRDPGGPYGYTF.

This clone appeared once. The genes are TRBV25-1 and TRBJ1-3; no definite D call. Germline CDR1 MGHDK, CDR2 SYGVNS. Deletions cut 6 bases from V and 2 bases from J, with 5 bases between. This CDR3 region has 12 residues. The CDR3 DNA reads as TGTGCCAGCAGCGCAGCTGGAAACACCATATATTTT. It specifies CASSAAGNTIYF.

A single count supports this clone. The CDR3 bases are TGCGCCAGCAGCCCCGGACGGACTCAAGAGACCCAGTACTTC. This sequence encodes CASSPGRTQETQYF. The chain is built from TRBV5-1 and TRBJ2-5; maybe TRBD2 (5 bases). V shed 4 bases and J shed 2 bases, with 12 bases lying between them. The CDR3 contains 14 residues. Germline V gives CDR1 SGHRS, CDR2 YFSETQ.

The CDR3 is CASSRGLETQYF. The CDR3 DNA reads as TGTGCCAGCAGCAGGGGTCTCGAGACCCAGTACTTC. V gene TRBV5-6 combines with J gene TRBJ2-5; a weak D match, TRBD1 (5 bases). The V end lost 4 bases, the J end lost 5 bases, and 9 bases lay between the germline ends. Germline CDR1 and CDR2: SGHDT and YYEEEE. CDR3 length: 12 amino acids.

The chain joins TRBV5-6 to TRBJ2-7; possible D gene TRBD1, 6 bases. Germline V lookup: CDR1 SGHDT, CDR2 YYEEEE. The CDR3 covers 13 residues. V lost 4 bases and J 3 bases, leaving 11 bases between the germline ends. The CDR3 coding sequence is TGTGCCAGCAGCGGGGACACAAGCTACGAGCAGTACTTC. Protein product: CASSGDTSYEQYF.

CDR3 in amino acids: CASSPRTMEETQYF. CDR3 nucleotide sequence: TGTGCCAGCAGCCCCCGGACAATGGAGGAGACCCAGTACTTC. The rearrangement joins TRBV11-3 to TRBJ2-5; weak D call: TRBD1 (5 bases). The CDR3 consists of 14 residues. Germline values: CDR1 SGHNT, CDR2 YENEEA. Trimming left V 5 bases short and J 5 bases short, with 15 bases between.

This chain links TRBV10-3 with TRBJ1-2; D perhaps matches TRBD1 (6 bases). The CDR3 runs 18 residues. In germline, CDR1 is ENHRY, CDR2 SYGVKD. V lost 5 bases and J lost 4, with 26 bases in between. CDR3 residues: CAISFGDSTGKYSYGYTF. The CDR3 coding sequence is TGTGCCATCAGTTTCGGTGATTCAACAGGGAAATATAGCTATGGCTACACCTTC.

This chain connects TRBV5-4 to TRBJ2-7; the D gene is possibly TRBD1 (6 bases). Between the trimmed V and J ends, which lost 0 bases and 3 bases, there was a span of 16 bases. The CDR3 covers 16 residues. The germline CDR1 and CDR2 sequences are SGHNT and YYREEE (reference sequence). CDR3 protein: CASSLGAGTKIYEQYF. The CDR3 DNA is TGTGCCAGCAGCTTGGGTGCCGGGACAAAAATCTACGAGCAGTACTTC. Complete variable domain (other parts from reference TRBV5-4 and TRBJ2-7): ETGVTQSPTHLIKTRGQQVTLRCSSQSGHNTVSWYQQALGQGPQFIFQYYREEENGRGNFPPRFSGLQFPNYSSELNVNALELDDSALYLCASSLGAGTKIYEQYFGPGTRLTVT.

This clone was seen more than once but under ten times. The chain recombines TRBV12-1 with TRBJ1-5; TRBD1 is taken as the D call from the table, unchecked against the DNA. TRBV12-1 is a pseudogene. The length of the CDR3 is 17 residues. The CDR3 region has the DNA TGTGCCAGCAGCCTCCCCGGGACAGGGGGCGCGGGACAGCCCCAGCATTTT. Encoded protein: CASSLPGTGGAGQPQHF.

The chain recombines TRBV7-6 with TRBJ1-1, with D unclear. The CDR3 spans 13 residues. CDR1 SGHVS and CDR2 FNYEAQ come from the germline V gene. Trimming removed 1 base from V and 1 base from J, with 4 bases in between. CDR3 protein: CASSLGANTEAFF. Here the CDR3 DNA reads TGTGCCAGCAGCTTAGGAGCGAACACTGAAGCTTTCTTT.

The chain joins TRBV27 to TRBJ2-3; unclear D gene. The CDR3 loop spans 12 amino acids. Germline-derived CDR1 and CDR2 are MNHEY and SMNVEV (reference sequence). V was trimmed by 6 bases and J by 1 base, leaving 5 bases between them. This chain's CDR3 is CASSSGTDTQYF. Here the CDR3 DNA reads TGTGCCAGCAGCTCCGGCACAGATACGCAGTATTTT.

The chain links TRBV7-9 to TRBJ2-5, with TRBD1 identical over 7 bases. The CDR3 is 13 residues long. The trim removed 4 bases at V and 3 bases at J, leaving 2 bases unmatched. Germline lookup yields CDR1 SEHNR and CDR2 FQNEAQ (reference sequence). Written as DNA, the CDR3 is TGTGCCAGCAGCTCCGGGACAGAAGAGACCCAGTACTTC. Amino acid sequence: CASSSGTEETQYF.

V gene TRBV27 combines with J gene TRBJ1-6; 8 bases map to TRBD1. The germline CDR1 and CDR2 sequences are MNHEY and SMNVEV (reference sequence). CDR3 length: 14 amino acids. J lost 6 bases, V lost 6 bases, and 4 bases had no gene match. The CDR3 nucleotides read TGTGCCAGCAGCCCGGGACAGGTTAATTCACCCCTCCACTTT. Translation: CASSPGQVNSPLHF.

The chain couples TRBV2 to TRBJ1-3, with D unresolved. The germline V gene has CDR1 SNHLY and CDR2 FYNNEI. The CDR3 loop spans 15 amino acids. V dropped 6 bases and J dropped 2 bases, with 14 bases sitting between them. The CDR3 is CASRENGSPGNTIYF. The CDR3 nucleotides read TGTGCCAGCAGGGAAAACGGTAGCCCTGGAAACACCATATATTTT.